The sequence of this T cell receptor beta chain was determined in a study of cytomegalovirus exposure and HLA in healthy donors. The PCR ran on 60 Vbeta and 13 Jbeta primers. The assay was immunoSEQ multiplex PCR, and TCRdb's table has in-frame clones only and misses some. The table has approximately 190,000 clones, roughly 87% seen once. The trim removed 6 bases at V and 3 bases at J, leaving 12 bases unmatched. CDR3 size: 17 residues. CDR1 is MDHEN and CDR2 is SYDVKM in the germline V gene. Turning to this clone: Antigen: not known.

Healthy bone marrow donors supplied every sample. Study-wide results and limits: Earlier findings revealed that most TCR beta V segments proved productive either about 90% or about 30% of the time. Later, an analysis showed that TCR beta chains associated with HLA were more clonally expanded than others that were equally common.

Sample: PBMCs. The clonotype comes from a boy aged 2 to 10 in good health and CMV-seronegative. J is TRBJ2-3 and V is TRBV28, with 10 bases identical to TRBD2. The CDR3 DNA sequence: TGTGCCAGCAGCCTACTCCAGGGGGGACTAGCGACAGATACGCAGTATTTT. Translation: CASSLLQGGLATDTQYF.